This TCR beta chain was sequenced for a study of CD8+ T cells in alopecia areata. Study summary: Treated patients swallowed 5 to 10 mg of oral tofacitinib twice daily.

It was cDNA, reverse transcribed from extracted RNA, that served as the sequencing template. This table comes from immunoSEQ multiplex PCR, and its TCRdb copy is limited to in-frame clones, with some not included. The repertoire holds hundreds of thousands of clones, with about three fifths as singletons. Unmatched junction bases numbered 10, after V lost 0 bases and J lost 6 bases. This CDR3 has 16 residues. From germline, CDR1 is GTSNPN and CDR2 SVGIG (reference sequence). The sample holds a few counts of this clone. Its antigen is not identified. Findings and caveats of the study: Clonality was higher in lesional than normal scalp, especially in alopecia totalis/universalis.

The chain combines TRBV30 with TRBJ2-7; TRBD2 agrees at 11 bases. Here the sequenced sample was CD4+ T cells sorted from blood, taken at week 0. The receptor was derived from a human donor with alopecia areata. The CDR3 sequence: CAWSVRFLAGGFEQYF. The CDR3 DNA reads as TGTGCCTGGAGTGTACGGTTTCTAGCGGGAGGTTTCGAGCAGTACTTC.